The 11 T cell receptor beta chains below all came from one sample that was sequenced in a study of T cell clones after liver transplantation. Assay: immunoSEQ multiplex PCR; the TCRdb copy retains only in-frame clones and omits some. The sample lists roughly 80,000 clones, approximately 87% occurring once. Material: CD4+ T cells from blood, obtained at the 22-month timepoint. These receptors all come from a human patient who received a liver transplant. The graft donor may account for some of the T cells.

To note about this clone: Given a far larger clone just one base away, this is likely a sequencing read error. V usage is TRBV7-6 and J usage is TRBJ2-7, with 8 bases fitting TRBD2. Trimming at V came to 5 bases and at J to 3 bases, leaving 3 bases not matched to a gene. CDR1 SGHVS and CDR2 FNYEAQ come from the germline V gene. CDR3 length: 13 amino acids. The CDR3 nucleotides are TGTGCCAGCAGCGTAACTAGCGGCTACGAGCAGTACTTC. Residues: CASSVTSGYEQYF.

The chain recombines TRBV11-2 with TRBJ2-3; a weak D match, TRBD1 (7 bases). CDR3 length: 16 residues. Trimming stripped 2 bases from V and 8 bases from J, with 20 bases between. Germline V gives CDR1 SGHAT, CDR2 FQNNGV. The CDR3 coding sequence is TGTGCCAGCAGCTTATATGACAGGGCGGGGATTGGTACGCAGTATTTT. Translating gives CASSLYDRAGIGTQYF.

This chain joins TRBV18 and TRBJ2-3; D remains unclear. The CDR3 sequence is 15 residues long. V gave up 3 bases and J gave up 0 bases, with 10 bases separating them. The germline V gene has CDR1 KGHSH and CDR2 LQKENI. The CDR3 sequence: CASSPSLTSTDTQYF. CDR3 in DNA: TGTGCCAGCTCACCCTCGTTAACTAGCACAGATACGCAGTATTTT.

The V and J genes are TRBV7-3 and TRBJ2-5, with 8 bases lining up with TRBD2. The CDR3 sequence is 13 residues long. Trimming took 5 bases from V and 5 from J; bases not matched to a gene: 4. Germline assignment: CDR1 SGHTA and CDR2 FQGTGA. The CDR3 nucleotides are TGTGCCAGCAGCGCAGCGGGAGTTGAGACCCAGTACTTC. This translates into CASSAAGVETQYF.

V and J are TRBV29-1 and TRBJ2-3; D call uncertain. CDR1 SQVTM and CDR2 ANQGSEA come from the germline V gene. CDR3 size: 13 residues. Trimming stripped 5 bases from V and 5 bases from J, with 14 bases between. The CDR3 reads CSVSSAFRDTQYF. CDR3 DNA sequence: TGCAGCGTTAGTTCGGCCTTTCGAGATACGCAGTATTTT.

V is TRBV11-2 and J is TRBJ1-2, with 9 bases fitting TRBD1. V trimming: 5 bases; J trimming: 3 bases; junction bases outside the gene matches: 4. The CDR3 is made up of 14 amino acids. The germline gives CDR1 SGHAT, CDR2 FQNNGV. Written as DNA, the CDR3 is TGTGCCAGCAGCAGACAGGGGGTTGACTATGGCTACACCTTC. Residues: CASSRQGVDYGYTF.

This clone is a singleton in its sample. CDR3 amino acids: CASSSGLPYNEQFF. DNA for the CDR3: TGTGCCAGCAGCTCGGGACTACCCTACAATGAGCAGTTCTTC. V is TRBV7-3 and J is TRBJ2-1; 7 bases are shared with TRBD2. This CDR3 comprises 14 residues. V lost 4 bases and J lost 2; bases outside the gene matches: 2. From germline, CDR1 is SGHTA and CDR2 FQGTGA.

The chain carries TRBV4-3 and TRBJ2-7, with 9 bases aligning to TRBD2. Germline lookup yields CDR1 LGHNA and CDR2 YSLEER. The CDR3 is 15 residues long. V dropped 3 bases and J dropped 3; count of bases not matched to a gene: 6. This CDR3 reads CASSHRSGGRYEQYF. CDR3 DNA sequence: TGCGCCAGCAGCCATCGTAGCGGGGGCCGCTACGAGCAGTACTTC.

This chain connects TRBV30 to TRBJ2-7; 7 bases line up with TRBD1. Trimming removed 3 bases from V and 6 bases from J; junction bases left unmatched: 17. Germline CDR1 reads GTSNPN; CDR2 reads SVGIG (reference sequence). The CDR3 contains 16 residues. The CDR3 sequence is CAWRREWETGTREQYF. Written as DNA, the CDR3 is TGTGCCTGGAGGAGGGAGTGGGAGACAGGGACCCGCGAGCAGTACTTC. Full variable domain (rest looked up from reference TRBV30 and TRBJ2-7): SQTIHQWPATLVQPVGSPLSLECTVEGTSNPNLYWYRQAAGRGLQLLFYSVGIGQISSEVPQNLSASRPQDRQFILSSKKLLLSDSGFYLCAWRREWETGTREQYFGPGTRLTVT.

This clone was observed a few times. This CDR3 reads CASSFADRGPNTEAFF. The CDR3, as DNA: TGTGCCAGCAGCTTCGCGGACAGGGGTCCGAACACTGAAGCTTTCTTT. J is TRBJ1-1 and V is TRBV7-9; 9 positions agree with TRBD1. V dropped 3 bases and J dropped 1; count of bases not matched to a gene: 6. Germline CDR1 SEHNR, CDR2 FQNEAQ (reference sequence). This CDR3 region has 16 residues.

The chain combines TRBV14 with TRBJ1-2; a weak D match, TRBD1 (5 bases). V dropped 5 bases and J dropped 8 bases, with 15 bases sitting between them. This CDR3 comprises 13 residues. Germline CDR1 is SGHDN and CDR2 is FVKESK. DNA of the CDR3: TGTGCCAGCAGCTGGAGGGGAGGAGAAGGCTACACCTTC. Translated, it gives CASSWRGGEGYTF.